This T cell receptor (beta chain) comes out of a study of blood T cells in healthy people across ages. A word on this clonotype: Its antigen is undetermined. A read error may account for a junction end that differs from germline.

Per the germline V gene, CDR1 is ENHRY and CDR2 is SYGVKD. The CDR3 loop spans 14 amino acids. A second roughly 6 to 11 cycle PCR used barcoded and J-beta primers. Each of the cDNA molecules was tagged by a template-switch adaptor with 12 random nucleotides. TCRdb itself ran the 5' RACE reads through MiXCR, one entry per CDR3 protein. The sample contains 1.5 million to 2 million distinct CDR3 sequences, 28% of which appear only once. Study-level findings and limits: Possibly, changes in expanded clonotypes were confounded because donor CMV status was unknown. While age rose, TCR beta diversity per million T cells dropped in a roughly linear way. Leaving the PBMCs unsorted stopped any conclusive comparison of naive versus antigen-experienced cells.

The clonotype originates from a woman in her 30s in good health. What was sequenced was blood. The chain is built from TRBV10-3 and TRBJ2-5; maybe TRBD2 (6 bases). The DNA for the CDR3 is TGTACCATCAGTGAGTCTAGCGCTAGCGAGACCCAGTACTTC. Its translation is CTISESSASETQYF.